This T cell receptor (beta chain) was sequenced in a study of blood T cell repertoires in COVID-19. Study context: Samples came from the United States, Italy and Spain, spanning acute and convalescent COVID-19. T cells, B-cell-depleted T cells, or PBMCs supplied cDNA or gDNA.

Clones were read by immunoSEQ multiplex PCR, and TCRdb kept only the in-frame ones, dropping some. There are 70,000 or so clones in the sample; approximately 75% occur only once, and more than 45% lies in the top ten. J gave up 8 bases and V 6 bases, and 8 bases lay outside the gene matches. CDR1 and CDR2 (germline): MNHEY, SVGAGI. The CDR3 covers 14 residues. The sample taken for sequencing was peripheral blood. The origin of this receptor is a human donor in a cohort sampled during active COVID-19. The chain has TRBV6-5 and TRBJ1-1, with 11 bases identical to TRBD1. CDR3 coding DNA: TGTGCCAGCAGCACGGGACAGGGGGTAATCGAAGCTTTCTTT. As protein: CASSTGQGVIEAFF.